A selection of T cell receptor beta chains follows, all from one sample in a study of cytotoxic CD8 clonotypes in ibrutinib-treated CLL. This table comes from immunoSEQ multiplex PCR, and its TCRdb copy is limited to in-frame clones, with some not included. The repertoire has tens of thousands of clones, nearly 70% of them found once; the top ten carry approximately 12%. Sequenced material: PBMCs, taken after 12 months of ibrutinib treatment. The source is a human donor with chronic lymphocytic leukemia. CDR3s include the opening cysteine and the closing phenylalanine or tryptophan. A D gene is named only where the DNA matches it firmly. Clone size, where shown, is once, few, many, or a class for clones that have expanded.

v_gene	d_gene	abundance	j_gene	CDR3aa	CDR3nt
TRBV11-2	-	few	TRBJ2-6	CASSHRRGAGANVLTF	TGTGCCAGCAGCCACCGTAGGGGTGCTGGGGCCAACGTCCTGACTTTC
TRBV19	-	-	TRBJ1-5	CASSLGFSNQPQHF	TGTGCCAGTAGTTTGGGGTTTAGCAATCAGCCCCAGCATTTT
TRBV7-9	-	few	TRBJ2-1	CASSPPRGIYNEQFF	TGTGCCAGCAGCCCCCCACGGGGGATATACAATGAGCAGTTCTTC
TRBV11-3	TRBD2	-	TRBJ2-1	CASSLGLTSGETYNEQFF	TGTGCCAGCAGCTTAGGTTTGACTAGCGGAGAAACCTACAATGAGCAGTTCTTC
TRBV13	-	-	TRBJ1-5	CASSLGRVQPQHF	TGTGCCAGCAGCTTAGGCAGGGTTCAGCCCCAGCATTTT
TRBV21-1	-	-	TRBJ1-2	CASSKARDRGRIGYGYTF	TGTGCCAGCAGCAAAGCTCGGGACAGGGGGCGAATTGGCTATGGCTACACCTTC
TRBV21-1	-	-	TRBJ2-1	CASLANHRERASGSPLYNEQFF	TGTGCCAGCTTGGCAAATCACCGGGAAAGGGCTAGCGGGAGTCCCCTCTACAATGAGCAGTTCTTC
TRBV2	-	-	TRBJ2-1	CASSEARAGYTYNEQFF	TGTGCCAGCAGTGAAGCGCGGGCCGGGTATACCTACAATGAGCAGTTCTTC
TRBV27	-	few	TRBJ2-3	CASMFGGRSTDTQYF	TGTGCCAGCATGTTTGGGGGGCGTAGCACAGATACGCAGTATTTT
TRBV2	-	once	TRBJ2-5	CARGSGGGGETQYF	TGTGCCAGGGGGTCGGGGGGCGGAGGCGAGACCCAGTACTTC
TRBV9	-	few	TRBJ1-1	CASSVGGTEAFF	TGTGCCAGCAGCGTAGGAGGGACTGAAGCTTTCTTT